This entry lists 23 T cell receptor beta chains sequenced from one sample in a study of cytomegalovirus exposure and HLA in healthy donors. With 60 Vbeta and 13 Jbeta primers, the PCR was carried out. The table came from immunoSEQ multiplex PCR; TCRdb's copy has only in-frame clones and leaves some out. This sample has some 110,000 clones, with roughly 80% found just once. What was sequenced was PBMCs. These receptors were taken from a man aged 25 to 40 in good health and CMV-seropositive.

DNA for the CDR3: TGTGCCAGTAGTTTACTAGCGGGGGGGTCGCTCTACAATGAGCAGTTCTTC. Its protein is CASSLLAGGSLYNEQFF. V is TRBV19 and J is TRBJ2-1; 13 bases agree with TRBD2. Looked up from germline, CDR1 is LNHDA and CDR2 is SQIVND (reference sequence). This CDR3 is 17 amino acids long. V lost 5 bases to trimming and J lost 3 bases; unmatched junction nucleotides: 7. The whole variable domain, remainder taken from reference TRBV19 and TRBJ2-1, is DGGITQSPKYLFRKEGQNVTLSCEQNLNHDAMYWYRQDPGQGLRLIYYSQIVNDFQKGDIAEGYSVSREKKESFPLTVTSAQKNPTAFYLCASSLLAGGSLYNEQFFGPGTRLTVL.

The rearrangement links TRBV5-1 to TRBJ1-1, with D possibly being TRBD1 (5 bases). In germline, CDR1 is SGHRS, CDR2 YFSETQ. The CDR3 sequence is 15 residues long. V lost 0 bases and J 5 bases, leaving 14 bases between the germline ends. In DNA form, the CDR3 reads TGCGCCAGCAGCTTGGGGCAGGGAGGGAATACTGAAGCTTTCTTT. It specifies CASSLGQGGNTEAFF.

This rearrangement joins TRBV29-1 to TRBJ2-5, with 9 bases lining up with TRBD1. The CDR3 covers 15 residues. CDR1 is SQVTM, CDR2 ANQGSEA, per germline. Trimming at V came to 4 bases and at J to 4 bases, leaving 10 bases not matched to a gene. In DNA form, the CDR3 reads TGCAGCGTTGGGTCGGCACAGGGGGCATCAGAGACCCAGTACTTC. This codes for CSVGSAQGASETQYF.

The genes are TRBV9 and TRBJ2-3, with 7 positions matching TRBD1. Trimming removed 6 bases from V and 0 bases from J; junction bases left unmatched: 4. Germline V gives CDR1 SGDLS, CDR2 YYNGEE. CDR3 size: 14 residues. In DNA form, the CDR3 reads TGTGCCAGCAACCTGGGACAGAGCACAGATACGCAGTATTTT. Translation gives CASNLGQSTDTQYF.

The rearrangement uses TRBV29-1 and TRBJ2-5, with 8 bases identical to TRBD2. The CDR3 has 16 amino acids. Germline CDR1 is SQVTM and CDR2 is ANQGSEA. The V and J ends lost 6 bases and 5 bases, in that order; junction bases with no gene match: 17. CDR3 region: CSVASSSGGPGETQYF. The CDR3 bases are TGCAGCGTAGCCTCCTCATCGGGAGGGCCAGGGGAGACCCAGTACTTC.

Of note for this clone: Germline is not matched at one junction end, which may reflect a read error. This chain connects TRBV15 to TRBJ2-2, with D perhaps matching TRBD2 (6 bases). Germline V gives CDR1 LNHNV, CDR2 YYDKDF (reference sequence). This CDR3 spans 15 amino acids. The CDR3, as DNA: TGTGCCACCAGCAGGGTCAAGGGGCTGGGCGGGGAGCTGGTTTTT. It codes for CATSRVKGLGGELVF.

The chain combines TRBV2 with TRBJ2-5; 10 nucleotides line up with TRBD2. This CDR3 has 16 amino acids. The germline CDR1 and CDR2 sequences are SNHLY and FYNNEI. The trim removed 1 base at V and 5 bases at J, leaving 7 bases unmatched. The CDR3 region has the DNA TGTGCCAGCAGTGAAGGGAGCGGGGGGGCCCGGGAGACCCAGTACTTC. This translates into CASSEGSGGARETQYF.

The J gene is TRBJ1-1, the V gene TRBV18; 9 nucleotides line up with TRBD1. The CDR3 loop spans 14 amino acids. The junction had 8 bases not matched to a gene; V was cut back by 3 bases and J by 9 bases. Germline loops: CDR1 KGHSH, CDR2 LQKENI. The DNA of the CDR3 is TGTGCCAGCTCACCGGGACAGGGACAGCGCCAAGCTTTCTTT. Translating gives CASSPGQGQRQAFF.

The chain links TRBV7-8 to TRBJ2-2, with 12 nucleotides matching TRBD2. J lost 3 bases, V lost 5 bases, and 4 bases had no gene match. This CDR3 comprises 16 residues. Germline V gene data show CDR1 as SGHVS and CDR2 as FQNEAQ. In DNA form, the CDR3 reads TGTGCCAGCAGCCAACGACTAGCGGGGGACACCGGGGAGCTGTTTTTT. Translated: CASSQRLAGDTGELFF.

V is TRBV4-1 and J is TRBJ1-4; 7 bases map to TRBD1. The CDR3 contains 15 residues. The ends lost 4 bases at V and 0 bases at J; junction bases unmatched: 2. Germline CDR1 MGHRA, CDR2 YSYEKL. In nucleotides, the CDR3 is TGCGCCAGCAGCCCCCAGGGGGCAACTAATGAAAAACTGTTTTTT. It specifies CASSPQGATNEKLFF.

The V gene is TRBV9, the J gene TRBJ2-5, with D possibly being TRBD2 (5 bases). The CDR3 is made up of 16 amino acids. CDR1 and CDR2 (germline): SGDLS, YYNGEE. V lost 4 bases and J lost 1, with 17 bases in between. The CDR3 spells CASSNLEEVGQETQYF. CDR3 DNA: TGTGCCAGCAGCAATCTCGAGGAGGTGGGCCAAGAGACCCAGTACTTC. Full variable domain (outside the CDR3, taken from reference TRBV9 and TRBJ2-5): DSGVTQTPKHLITATGQRVTLRCSPRSGDLSVYWYQQSLDQGLQFLIQYYNGEERAKGNILERFSAQQFPDLHSELNLSSLELGDSALYFCASSNLEEVGQETQYFGPGTRLLVL.

V is TRBV11-2 and J is TRBJ1-2, with D tentatively TRBD1 (5 bases). CDR3 length equals 13 residues. Trimming cost V 1 base and J 4 bases, with 7 bases left between them. Germline V lookup: CDR1 SGHAT, CDR2 FQNNGV. The CDR3 DNA is TGTGCCAGCAGCTTAGTCCAGGGCTATGGCTACACCTTC. Translation: CASSLVQGYGYTF.

The V and J genes are TRBV19 and TRBJ1-5; 9 bases line up with TRBD1. Germline V lookup: CDR1 LNHDA, CDR2 SQIVND (reference sequence). There are 15 residues in the CDR3. J gave up 2 bases and V 4 bases, and 3 bases lay outside the gene matches. The CDR3, as DNA: TGTGCCAGTAGTACAAGGACAGGGGGCAATCAGCCCCAGCATTTT. Translating it yields CASSTRTGGNQPQHF.

The chain links TRBV19 to TRBJ1-1; a possible D gene is TRBD1 (6 bases). V lost 5 bases and J 3 bases, leaving 16 bases between the germline ends. Germline V gene lookup returns CDR1 LNHDA and CDR2 SQIVND (reference sequence). This CDR3 has 15 residues. The CDR3 coding sequence is TGTGCCAGTAGTGTCCAACGGACAGTTTACACTGAAGCTTTCTTT. Translated, it gives CASSVQRTVYTEAFF.

The gene calls are TRBV7-9 and TRBJ1-5, with D hard to call. This CDR3 has 16 residues. The V gene lost 0 bases and the J gene lost 3 bases, with 12 bases spanning the gap. Per the germline V gene, CDR1 is SEHNR and CDR2 is FQNEAQ (reference sequence). Here the CDR3 DNA reads TGTGCCAGCAGCTTAGCGCTAACTTTCCCCAATCAGCCCCAGCATTTT. Its translation: CASSLALTFPNQPQHF.

This sequence joins TRBV9 and TRBJ2-7, with 9 bases that match TRBD1. Looked up from germline, CDR1 is SGDLS and CDR2 is YYNGEE. V was clipped by 4 bases and J by 6 bases; unmatched bases: 8. This CDR3 contains 14 residues. The CDR3 protein is CASSRRTGASEQYF. The DNA for the CDR3 is TGTGCCAGCAGCCGCCGGACAGGGGCTAGCGAGCAGTACTTC. Full variable domain (rest looked up from reference TRBV9 and TRBJ2-7): DSGVTQTPKHLITATGQRVTLRCSPRSGDLSVYWYQQSLDQGLQFLIQYYNGEERAKGNILERFSAQQFPDLHSELNLSSLELGDSALYFCASSRRTGASEQYFGPGTRLTVT.

The V gene is TRBV19, the J gene TRBJ1-1, with no clear D. Per germline, CDR1 LNHDA and CDR2 SQIVND (reference sequence). The CDR3 is 15 residues long. V lost 0 bases and J lost 5, with 13 bases in between. The CDR3 coding sequence is TGTGCCAGTAGTATAGAAGGCTTCATGAGGACTGAAGCTTTCTTT. Its protein product is CASSIEGFMRTEAFF.

CDR3 DNA sequence: TGTGCTAGTGGTCTAGGGACAGGGTACAATGAGCAGTTCTTC. This gives the protein CASGLGTGYNEQFF. The chain uses TRBV12-5 and TRBJ2-1; 9 bases match TRBD1. Trimming at V came to 5 bases and at J to 4 bases, leaving 3 bases not matched to a gene. CDR3 length equals 14 residues. The germline V gene encodes CDR1 LGHNT and CDR2 FRNRAP.

The chain carries TRBV7-9 and TRBJ2-3; 10 nucleotides align to TRBD2. J gave up 3 bases and V 5 bases, and 14 bases lay outside the gene matches. Germline CDR1 and CDR2: SEHNR and FQNEAQ (reference sequence). The CDR3 runs to 18 residues. As DNA, the CDR3 is TGTGCCAGCAGCCCACCGTACCGGGCTAGCGGGAGTACAGATACGCAGTATTTT. Protein product: CASSPPYRASGSTDTQYF.

This chain uses TRBV13 with TRBJ1-1; 9 positions agree with TRBD1. The V gene's germline CDR1 is PRHDT and CDR2 FYEKMQ (reference sequence). The CDR3 consists of 17 residues. V was clipped by 0 bases and J by 10 bases; unmatched bases: 15. The CDR3 coding sequence is TGTGCCAGCAGCTTAGGGGGCCGGGACAGGGCTCTGGCGGGAGCTTTCTTT. Amino acid sequence: CASSLGGRDRALAGAFF.

The chain combines TRBV5-1 with TRBJ1-3; 8 positions agree with TRBD1. V was clipped by 1 base and J by 5 bases; unmatched bases: 5. Germline values: CDR1 SGHRS, CDR2 YFSETQ. The CDR3 has 15 residues. CDR3 sequence: CASSLTGTGRNTIYF. CDR3 bases: TGCGCCAGCAGCTTGACCGGGACAGGAAGAAACACCATATATTTT.

The V call is TRBV5-1, the J call TRBJ2-5, with 8 bases fitting TRBD2. V was clipped by 1 base and J by 3 bases; unmatched bases: 2. CDR1 and CDR2 from the germline V gene are SGHRS and YFSETQ. CDR3 length: 14 residues. The CDR3 sequence: CASSLTSGKETQYF. The CDR3 DNA reads as TGCGCCAGCAGCTTGACTAGCGGAAAAGAGACCCAGTACTTC.

CDR3: CASSLSSEIANYGYTF. In nucleotides, the CDR3 is TGTGCCAGCAGCTTGTCGAGTGAGATAGCTAACTATGGCTACACCTTC. V usage is TRBV5-6 and J usage is TRBJ1-2; D not certain. V gave up 1 base and J gave up 0 bases, with 13 bases separating them. From germline, CDR1 is SGHDT and CDR2 YYEEEE. There are 16 residues in the CDR3.